The 24 T cell receptor beta chains listed next were all sequenced from one sample in a study of CD8 T cells in ankylosing spondylitis (dated by TCRdb to 2016 to 2017). Results the study describes overall, beyond this receptor: A TCR beta motif made up of under ten highly homologous amino acid variants appeared to be characteristic of blood from ankylosing spondylitis patients.

Libraries were made using 5' RACE. Data came from an Illumina HiSeq 2500. The raw public data were reprocessed by TCRdb itself: fastp quality trimming at Q25, MiXCR clonotype calling, in-frame beta chains only. Identical CDR3 proteins give one entry, which carries the most common genes and DNA. This sample is represented by fewer than 400,000 distinct CDR3 sequences; 6.5% to 10% of them were singletons. The ten largest account for about 14% of the sample. For these receptors, no antigen is known. The sequenced sample consisted of blood, either unsorted or a sorted T cell fraction (not recorded which). The source is a male donor with ankylosing spondylitis.

In regard to this clonotype: This may be a read error: a much more frequent sequence differs by one nucleotide. The V and J genes are TRBV12-3 or TRBV12-4 and TRBJ2-3; D is unresolved. The ends were cut back, 3 bases at V and 4 bases at J, with 14 bases in the middle. The CDR3 is 15 amino acids. In nucleotides, the CDR3 is TGTGCCAGCAGTTTCAAGATAGGGCATGCAGATACGCAGTATTTT. Protein: CASSFKIGHADTQYF.

This clonotype turned up a few times. The chain combines TRBV7-6 with TRBJ2-7; 7 bases map to TRBD1. The CDR3 spans 14 residues. V gave up 5 bases and J gave up 6 bases; unmatched junction bases: 10. Germline lookup yields CDR1 SGHVS and CDR2 FNYEAQ. The CDR3 region has the DNA TGTGCCAGCAGCGAACTTCAGGGGGTGGGCGAGCAGTACTTC. Its translation: CASSELQGVGEQYF.

V is TRBV6-2 or TRBV6-3 and J is TRBJ1-5, with 7 nucleotides matching TRBD1. V trimming: 5 bases; J trimming: 3 bases; junction bases outside the gene matches: 4. The V gene's germline CDR1 is MNHEY and CDR2 SVGEGT. The CDR3 is 14 residues long. The CDR3: CASSHRGTNQPQHF. As DNA, the CDR3 is TGTGCCAGCAGTCACAGGGGCACCAATCAGCCCCAGCATTTT.

This clonotype appeared many times. This chain uses TRBV2 with TRBJ1-1; 8 bases align to TRBD1. J was trimmed by 7 bases and V by 10 bases; bases with no gene match: 5. The length of the CDR3 is 11 residues. Germline CDR1 and CDR2: SNHLY and FYNNEI. The CDR3 region is CATSGGLEAFF. For the CDR3, the DNA is TGTGCCACCTCAGGGGGCCTTGAAGCTTTCTTT.

This clonotype was seen at least ten times. The V and J genes are TRBV29-1 and TRBJ1-1; TRBD1 matches at 7 bases. The ends lost 7 bases at V and 10 bases at J; junction bases unmatched: 6. In germline, CDR1 is SQVTM, CDR2 ANQGSEA. The CDR3 totals 10 residues. The CDR3 DNA reads as TGCAGCGCCTGGGACAGCCTAGCTTTCTTT. Protein sequence: CSAWDSLAFF.

The chain employs TRBV5-1 and TRBJ2-2; D remains unclear. Deletions cut 3 bases from V and 4 bases from J, with 10 bases between. The CDR3 totals 14 residues. The germline CDR1 and CDR2 sequences are SGHRS and YFSETQ. The DNA of the CDR3 is TGCGCCAGCAGCTCCCGGGCTACCACCGGGGAGCTGTTTTTT. Protein product: CASSSRATTGELFF.

This clonotype has a count of ten or more. The rearrangement uses TRBV2 and TRBJ1-5; no reliable D call. This CDR3 is 13 amino acids long. Trimming removed 4 bases from V and 1 base from J, with 5 bases in between. The germline gives CDR1 SNHLY, CDR2 FYNNEI. The CDR3 loop reads CASSAQSNQPQHF. The CDR3 DNA sequence: TGTGCCAGCAGTGCCCAGAGCAATCAGCCCCAGCATTTT.

This clonotype was detected many times. The genes are TRBV29-1 and TRBJ2-1; 7 bases fit TRBD1. Germline V gene sequence: CDR1 SQVTM, CDR2 ANQGSEA. The length of the CDR3 is 13 residues. CDR3 amino acids: CLCRDSSRNEQFF. In DNA, the CDR3 is TGCCTTTGCCGGGACAGCTCTCGGAATGAGCAGTTCTTC.

This clonotype was seen only a few times. The rearrangement joins TRBV5-1 to TRBJ2-1; D uncertain. Germline assignment: CDR1 SGHRS and CDR2 YFSETQ. The CDR3 totals 15 residues. V was shortened by 0 bases and J by 2 bases, with 9 bases between the two germline ends. The CDR3 nucleotides are TGCGCCAGCAGCTTGGCGGCGTTACCCTACAATGAGCAGTTCTTC. It specifies CASSLAALPYNEQFF.

This chain uses TRBV4-1 with TRBJ1-2; unclear D gene. The CDR3 is 15 residues long. The germline V and J ends were trimmed by 0 bases and 2 bases, with 10 bases remaining between them. Germline V gene data show CDR1 as MGHRA and CDR2 as YSYEKL. This CDR3 reads CASSQEIGINYGYTF. The CDR3 bases are TGCGCCAGCAGCCAAGAAATAGGTATAAACTATGGCTACACCTTC.

The chain has TRBV23-1 and TRBJ2-4, with 7 nucleotides matching TRBD2. TRBV23-1 is reported as an ORF; its role is uncertain. The CDR3 length is 18 residues. Losses at the gene ends were 0 bases for V and 8 bases for J; bases not matched to a gene: 16. The chain's CDR3 is CASSQSGGEKGNEDIQYF. The CDR3 coding sequence is TGCGCCAGCAGTCAATCGGGGGGGGAAAAAGGGAATGAAGACATTCAGTACTTC.

The chain links TRBV29-1 to TRBJ2-3; D is unclear. There are 11 residues in the CDR3. V gave up 3 bases and J gave up 3 bases, with 4 bases separating them. Germline V gene sequence: CDR1 SQVTM, CDR2 ANQGSEA. The CDR3 here is CSVELTDTQYF. Here the CDR3 DNA reads TGCAGCGTTGAGCTAACAGATACGCAGTATTTT.

The genes are TRBV5-1 and TRBJ1-2; possible D gene TRBD1, 5 bases. CDR1 is SGHRS and CDR2 is YFSETQ in the germline V gene. The V gene lost 0 bases and the J gene lost 8 bases, with 11 bases spanning the gap. The CDR3 has 13 amino acids. CDR3 in amino acids: CASSLEGRDGYTF. The CDR3 coding sequence is TGCGCCAGCAGCTTGGAGGGGCGGGACGGCTACACCTTC.

This clonotype was found a few times. This chain connects TRBV7-9 to TRBJ2-5; D is possibly TRBD1 (5 bases). Per germline, CDR1 SEHNR and CDR2 FQNEAQ (reference sequence). The germline V and J ends were trimmed by 6 bases and 5 bases, with 19 bases remaining between them. This CDR3 spans 15 amino acids. The CDR3 spells CASRSLGRATETQYF. CDR3 bases: TGTGCCAGCAGATCCCTCGGCAGGGCGACGGAGACCCAGTACTTC.

The chain joins TRBV7-6 to TRBJ2-3, with 10 positions matching TRBD2. Germline CDR1 reads SGHVS; CDR2 reads FNYEAQ. This CDR3 spans 18 amino acids. J gave up 2 bases and V 4 bases, and 12 bases lay outside the gene matches. In DNA form, the CDR3 reads TGTGCCAGCAGCTCCGAGGGGCTAGCGGGAGTGTACACAGATACGCAGTATTTT. Translated, it gives CASSSEGLAGVYTDTQYF.

The chain employs TRBV12-3 or TRBV12-4 and TRBJ2-7; tentatively, D is TRBD2 (5 bases). The CDR3 length is 14 residues. Trimming removed 6 bases at V and 6 bases at J, with 18 bases between. The CDR3 spells CASSPVRGKVEQYF. In nucleotides, the CDR3 is TGTGCCAGCAGCCCCGTCCGGGGTAAGGTCGAGCAGTACTTC.

The J gene is TRBJ2-3, the V gene TRBV6-1, with 16 nucleotides matching TRBD2. The V gene end was trimmed by 7 bases and the J gene end by 3 bases; junction bases not matched to a gene: 10. CDR3 length equals 18 residues. CDR1 MNHNS and CDR2 SASEGT come from the germline V gene. The CDR3 coding sequence is TGTGCCAGCAAAAATACCGGGACTAGCGGGAGGGGTACAGATACGCAGTATTTT. As protein: CASKNTGTSGRGTDTQYF.

V usage is TRBV25-1 and J usage is TRBJ2-6; 7 bases are shared with TRBD1. CDR1 is MGHDK, CDR2 SYGVNS, per germline. Unmatched junction bases numbered 24, after V lost 6 bases and J lost 1 base. There are 22 residues in the CDR3. The CDR3 here is CASSPLPPIKTGRVSGANVLTF. Written as DNA, the CDR3 is TGTGCCAGCAGCCCCTTACCCCCGATCAAGACAGGGCGAGTTTCTGGGGCCAACGTCCTGACTTTC.

The V call is TRBV11-2, the J call TRBJ2-1; 8 bases align to TRBD2. CDR3 length equals 17 residues. The V gene's germline CDR1 is SGHAT and CDR2 FQNNGV. V shed 5 bases and J 0 bases; nucleotides not matched to a gene: 9. The CDR3 nucleotides read TGTGCCAGCAGCCACCCCCCGAGCGGGAGCTCCTACAATGAGCAGTTCTTC. Protein: CASSHPPSGSSYNEQFF.

This clonotype appeared a few times. V usage is TRBV29-1 and J usage is TRBJ2-3, with unresolved D. In germline, CDR1 is SQVTM, CDR2 ANQGSEA. This CDR3 spans 15 amino acids. The CDR3 protein is CYAGPGSWGTDTQYF. The CDR3 DNA sequence: TGCTATGCTGGGCCTGGGTCATGGGGCACAGATACGCAGTATTTT.

This clonotype was observed many times. The genes are TRBV29-1 and TRBJ2-3; 9 bases agree with TRBD2. Trimming took 7 bases from V and 7 from J; bases not matched to a gene: 9. Germline CDR1 SQVTM, CDR2 ANQGSEA. This CDR3 spans 13 amino acids. The CDR3 bases are TGCAGCGCTTTCACTAGCGGGCGTTATACGCAGTATTTT. Residues: CSAFTSGRYTQYF.

V gene TRBV4-2 combines with J gene TRBJ2-7; 9 bases map to TRBD1. CDR1 and CDR2 from the germline V gene are LGHNA and YNFKEQ. The CDR3 totals 16 residues. Trimming at V came to 4 bases and at J to 4 bases, leaving 11 bases not matched to a gene. The CDR3 DNA reads as TGTGCCAGCAGCCGGGGACAGGGTGCCCAAACGTACGAGCAGTACTTC. It yields the protein CASSRGQGAQTYEQYF.

The chain links TRBV5-8 to TRBJ1-1, with D hard to call. V was cut by 7 bases and J by 1 base, with 11 bases left in between. The CDR3 contains 13 residues. Germline loops: CDR1 SGHTS, CDR2 YDEGEE. CDR3 bases: TGTGCCAGCTATTGGGCAGAGAACACTGAAGCTTTCTTT. This codes for CASYWAENTEAFF.

This clonotype was seen only a few times. The chain links TRBV9 to TRBJ2-7, with D tentatively TRBD2 (5 bases). This CDR3 is built from 16 residues. V lost 4 bases, J lost 3 bases, and 20 bases lay in between. Per germline, CDR1 SGDLS and CDR2 YYNGEE. The CDR3 DNA is TGTGCCAGCAGCCCTCCTTACTCCTCCGGGAACTACGAGCAGTACTTC. Protein product: CASSPPYSSGNYEQYF.